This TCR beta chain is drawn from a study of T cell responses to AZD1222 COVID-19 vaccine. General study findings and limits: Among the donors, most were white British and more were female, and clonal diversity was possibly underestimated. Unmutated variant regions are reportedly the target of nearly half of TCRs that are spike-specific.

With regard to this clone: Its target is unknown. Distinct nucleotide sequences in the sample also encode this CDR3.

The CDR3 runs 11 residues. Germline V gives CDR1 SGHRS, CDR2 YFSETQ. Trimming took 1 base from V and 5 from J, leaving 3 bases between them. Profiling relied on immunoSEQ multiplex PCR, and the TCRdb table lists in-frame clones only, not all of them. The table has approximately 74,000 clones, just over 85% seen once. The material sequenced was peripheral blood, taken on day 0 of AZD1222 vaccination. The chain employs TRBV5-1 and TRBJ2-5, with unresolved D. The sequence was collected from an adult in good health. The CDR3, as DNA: TGCGCCAGCAGCTTGCAGGAGACCCAGTACTTC. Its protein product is CASSLQETQYF.